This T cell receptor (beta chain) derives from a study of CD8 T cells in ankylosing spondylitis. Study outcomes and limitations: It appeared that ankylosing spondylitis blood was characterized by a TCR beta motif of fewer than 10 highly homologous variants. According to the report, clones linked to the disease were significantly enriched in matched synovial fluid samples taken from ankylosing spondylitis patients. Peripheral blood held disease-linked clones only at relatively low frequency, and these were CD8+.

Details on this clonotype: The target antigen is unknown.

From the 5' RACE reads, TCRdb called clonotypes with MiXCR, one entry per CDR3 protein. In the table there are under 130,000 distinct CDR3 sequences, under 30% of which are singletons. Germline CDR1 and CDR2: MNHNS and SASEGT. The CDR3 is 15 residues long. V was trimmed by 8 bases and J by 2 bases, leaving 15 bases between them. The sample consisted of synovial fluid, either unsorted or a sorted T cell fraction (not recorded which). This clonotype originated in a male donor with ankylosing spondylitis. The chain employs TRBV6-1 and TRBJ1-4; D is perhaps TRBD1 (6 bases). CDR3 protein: CASLKGGVTNEKLFF. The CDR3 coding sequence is TGTGCCAGCTTAAAGGGGGGTGTCACTAATGAAAAACTGTTTTTT.